The 14 T cell receptor beta chains below were found in one sample sequenced in a study of cytomegalovirus exposure and HLA in healthy donors. PCR was performed using 60 Vbeta and 13 Jbeta primers. TCRdb's table, derived via immunoSEQ multiplex PCR, lists solely in-frame clones and lacks some. The sample has about 120,000 clones; about 78% are singletons. Specimen: PBMCs. Receptor source: a woman aged 25 to 39 in good health and CMV-seropositive.

The V gene is TRBV6-5, the J gene TRBJ1-4; D is undetermined. The length of the CDR3 is 12 residues. Per the germline V gene, CDR1 is MNHEY and CDR2 is SVGAGI. Between the trimmed V and J ends, which lost 5 bases and 7 bases, there was a span of 8 bases. CDR3 bases: TGTGCCAGCAGTGCCCAGGTTGAAAAACTGTTTTTT. Protein sequence: CASSAQVEKLFF.

The chain couples TRBV19 to TRBJ1-5; a possible D gene is TRBD1 (6 bases). The ends were cut back, 5 bases at V and 6 bases at J, with 14 bases in the middle. The germline V gene encodes CDR1 LNHDA and CDR2 SQIVND (reference sequence). The CDR3 totals 14 residues. Here the CDR3 reads CASSYTGSSQPQHF. CDR3 DNA sequence: TGTGCCAGTAGTTATACAGGGTCAAGTCAGCCCCAGCATTTT.

The chain combines TRBV30 with TRBJ1-5; 9 bases align to TRBD1. This CDR3 has 15 amino acids. Germline values: CDR1 GTSNPN, CDR2 SVGIG (reference sequence). J lost 7 bases, V lost 3 bases, and 10 bases had no gene match. DNA of the CDR3: TGTGCCTGGAGCTTAAGGGACAGGGAAGCACAGCCCCAGCATTTT. Translating gives CAWSLRDREAQPQHF.

This clone has just a few counts. This chain links TRBV28 with TRBJ2-1, with D uncertain. Germline CDR1 reads MDHEN; CDR2 reads SYDVKM. This CDR3 is built from 13 residues. V lost 7 bases and J lost 6, with 13 bases in between. The CDR3 nucleotides read TGTGCCAGCACGCCAGGTTATATCAATGAGCAGTTCTTC. Protein product: CASTPGYINEQFF.

The chain is built from TRBV4-2 and TRBJ1-2, with D tentatively TRBD1 (5 bases). The CDR3 is made up of 13 amino acids. V lost 4 bases and J 5 bases, leaving 11 bases between the germline ends. Germline V lookup: CDR1 LGHNA, CDR2 YNFKEQ. The CDR3, as DNA: TGTGCCAGCAGCCCCACAGGAGAATATGGCTACACCTTC. Translation gives CASSPTGEYGYTF.

The rearrangement joins TRBV27 to TRBJ1-2; 7 bases match TRBD1. The V gene end was trimmed by 5 bases and the J gene end by 1 base; junction bases not matched to a gene: 13. The germline CDR1 and CDR2 sequences are MNHEY and SMNVEV (reference sequence). This CDR3 is built from 17 residues. The CDR3 DNA is TGTGCCAGCAGTACTAACCGGGACAGAAGACTTAACTATGGCTACACCTTC. Protein product: CASSTNRDRRLNYGYTF.

V is TRBV5-1 and J is TRBJ2-5, with 7 bases lining up with TRBD1. The DNA end favors TRBJ2-7, so the J call may be wrong. CDR3 length: 14 amino acids. CDR1 and CDR2 from the germline V gene are SGHRS and YFSETQ. This chain's CDR3 is CASSLGDSSYEQYF. The CDR3 DNA reads TGCGCCAGCAGCTTAGGGGACAGCTCCTACGAGCAGTACTTC.

This clone was counted once. The chain carries TRBV19 and TRBJ1-3; D not resolved. The CDR3 is 18 amino acids. Trimming cost V 3 bases and J 2 bases, with 20 bases left between them. Germline values: CDR1 LNHDA, CDR2 SQIVND (reference sequence). DNA for the CDR3: TGTGCCAGTAGTATGTTCATTTTTAGCGGGGTTACTGGAAACACCATATATTTT. It translates to CASSMFIFSGVTGNTIYF. Drawing the rest from reference TRBV19 and TRBJ1-3, the complete variable domain is DGGITQSPKYLFRKEGQNVTLSCEQNLNHDAMYWYRQDPGQGLRLIYYSQIVNDFQKGDIAEGYSVSREKKESFPLTVTSAQKNPTAFYLCASSMFIFSGVTGNTIYFGEGSWLTVV.

This clone has only a few counts. The V and J genes are TRBV9 and TRBJ2-3; D ambiguous. Per germline, CDR1 SGDLS and CDR2 YYNGEE. This CDR3 is 15 amino acids long. Trimming left V 0 bases short and J 0 bases short, with 8 bases between. For the CDR3, the DNA is TGTGCCAGCAGCGTAGACAGAACGAGCACAGATACGCAGTATTTT. Encoded protein: CASSVDRTSTDTQYF.

The chain joins TRBV10-3 to TRBJ2-3, with D perhaps matching TRBD2 (6 bases). The CDR3 loop spans 15 amino acids. Germline lookup yields CDR1 ENHRY and CDR2 SYGVKD. With 2 bases removed from V and 2 bases from J, the gap between germline ends came to 11 bases. The CDR3 sequence is CAISEGLANTDTQYF. The CDR3 coding sequence is TGTGCCATCAGTGAGGGCCTAGCGAACACAGATACGCAGTATTTT.

This chain uses TRBV5-8 with TRBJ1-2, with D unclear. Germline-derived CDR1 and CDR2 are SGHTS and YDEGEE. CDR3 length: 11 residues. With 3 bases removed from V and 10 bases from J, the gap between germline ends came to 10 bases. CDR3 sequence reads: CASSSVRSYTF. The CDR3 DNA reads TGTGCCAGCAGCTCTGTCAGATCCTACACCTTC.

J is TRBJ1-1 and V is TRBV27, with a weak D call TRBD1 (5 bases). The CDR3 loop spans 14 amino acids. Germline CDR1 reads MNHEY; CDR2 reads SMNVEV (reference sequence). Deletions cut 5 bases from V and 1 base from J, with 11 bases between. CDR3 DNA sequence: TGTGCCAGCAGTGCCGCGGGGCAGAACACTGAAGCTTTCTTT. Its protein is CASSAAGQNTEAFF.

CDR3 in DNA: TGTGCCAGCAGTGGGACAGGGCTCTATGGCTACACCTTC. The encoded protein is CASSGTGLYGYTF. The genes are TRBV6-1 and TRBJ1-2; 8 nucleotides line up with TRBD1. The CDR3 extends over 13 amino acids. The V and J ends lost 4 bases and 4 bases, in that order; junction bases with no gene match: 2. CDR1 and CDR2 (germline): MNHNS, SASEGT.

V is TRBV18 and J is TRBJ2-7; the match to TRBD1 covers 10 bases. Germline V gene lookup returns CDR1 KGHSH and CDR2 LQKENI. CDR3 length: 18 amino acids. Trimming at V came to 0 bases and at J to 0 bases, leaving 8 bases not matched to a gene. The CDR3 bases are TGTGCCAGCTCACCACCTCCGGGACAGGGGATTGTCTCCTACGAGCAGTACTTC. Its translation is CASSPPPGQGIVSYEQYF.